Presented here are 16 T cell receptor beta chains from one specimen sequenced in a study of CD8+CD57+ T cells in acquired aplastic anemia. TCR beta VDJ and CDR3 profiles were obtained from a genomic DNA template. TCRdb called the reads again in MiXCR, with one record for every CDR3 protein. The sample holds roughly 58,000 distinct CDR3 sequences; roughly 58% are singletons and the top ten take under 2.5%. Source material: sorted CD4+, CD8+, or CD8+CD57+ T cells (not recorded which) from PBMCs. The receptors shown here come from a human donor in good health, serving as a control.

The chain links TRBV19 to TRBJ2-1; the D call may be TRBD1 or TRBD2 (5 bases each). CDR1 is LNHDA, CDR2 SQIVND, per germline (reference sequence). The CDR3 extends over 14 amino acids. Deletions cut 6 bases from V and 0 bases from J, with 9 bases between. The CDR3 DNA sequence: TGTGCCAGTAGGGACGGGACCTCCTACAATGAGCAGTTCTTC. It yields the protein CASRDGTSYNEQFF. The full variable domain, with the rest looked up from reference TRBV19 and TRBJ2-1, is DGGITQSPKYLFRKEGQNVTLSCEQNLNHDAMYWYRQDPGQGLRLIYYSQIVNDFQKGDIAEGYSVSREKKESFPLTVTSAQKNPTAFYLCASRDGTSYNEQFFGPGTRLTVL.

This clonotype was detected ten times or more. This sequence joins TRBV11-2 and TRBJ2-5; 7 bases align to TRBD2. The CDR3 runs 14 residues. Germline CDR1 reads SGHAT; CDR2 reads FQNNGV. V shed 0 bases and J 9 bases; nucleotides not matched to a gene: 7. The CDR3 protein is CASSLDRTREAQYF. The CDR3 DNA sequence: TGTGCCAGCAGCTTAGATAGGACTAGGGAAGCCCAGTACTTC.

This clonotype showed up many times. The rearrangement uses TRBV12-3 or TRBV12-4 and TRBJ1-5, with 9 positions matching TRBD1. The CDR3 extends over 16 amino acids. J was trimmed by 1 base and V by 6 bases; bases with no gene match: 7. For the CDR3, the DNA is TGTGCCAGCAGCCAGGGACAGGGAAGGAGCAATCAGCCCCAGCATTTT. This codes for CASSQGQGRSNQPQHF.

V and J are TRBV2 and TRBJ2-2; no firm D call. This CDR3 is built from 14 residues. The germline V gene has CDR1 SNHLY and CDR2 FYNNEI. V was pared by 6 bases and J by 2 bases, with 10 bases between. As DNA, the CDR3 is TGTGCCAGCAGAGGGTCGAGTAACACCGGGGAGCTGTTTTTT. Protein: CASRGSSNTGELFF.

In this sample, this clonotype turned up many times. The rearrangement joins TRBV30 to TRBJ1-3; no definite D call. CDR1 and CDR2 (germline): GTSNPN, SVGIG (reference sequence). V shed 0 bases and J shed 0 bases, with 6 bases lying between them. The CDR3 totals 14 residues. The CDR3 sequence is CAWSVRSSGNTIYF. CDR3 nucleotides: TGTGCCTGGAGTGTAAGGAGCTCTGGAAACACCATATATTTT. Looking up the rest from reference TRBV30 and TRBJ1-3 gives the full variable domain: SQTIHQWPATLVQPVGSPLSLECTVEGTSNPNLYWYRQAAGRGLQLLFYSVGIGQISSEVPQNLSASRPQDRQFILSSKKLLLSDSGFYLCAWSVRSSGNTIYFGEGSWLTVV.

The V call is TRBV29-1, the J call TRBJ1-2; 7 bases map to TRBD1. The length of the CDR3 is 15 residues. CDR1 SQVTM and CDR2 ANQGSEA come from the germline V gene. After removal of 4 bases from V and 0 bases from J, the junction contained 8 bases not matched to a gene. CDR3 sequence (DNA): TGCAGCGTTGGGGAACAGGGGATGACTAACTATGGCTACACCTTC. It yields the protein CSVGEQGMTNYGYTF. The full variable domain, in which reference TRBV29-1 and TRBJ1-2 provide the parts outside the CDR3, is SAVISQKPSRDICQRGTSLTIQCQVDSQVTMMFWYRQQPGQSLTLIATANQGSEATYESGFVIDKFPISRPNLTFSTLTVSNMSPEDSSIYLCSVGEQGMTNYGYTFGSGTRLTVV.

V gene TRBV7-3 combines with J gene TRBJ2-1, with D perhaps matching TRBD2 (6 bases). CDR1 is SGHTA, CDR2 FQGTGA, per germline. The CDR3 is 13 residues long. V shed 5 bases and J shed 7 bases, with 12 bases lying between them. CDR3 region: CASSLGLLNEQFF. The CDR3 nucleotides read TGTGCCAGCAGCCTGGGACTCCTGAATGAGCAGTTCTTC. Based on the CDR3 plus reference TRBV7-3 and TRBJ2-1, the full variable domain is GAGVSQTPSNKVTEKGKYVELRCDPISGHTALYWYRQSLGQGPEFLIYFQGTGAADDSGLPNDRFFAVRPEGSVSTLKIQRTERGDSAVYLCASSLGLLNEQFFGPGTRLTVL.

This clonotype occurred once. CDR3 DNA: TGCAGCGCTAGGAGGACTAGCGGCTACGAGCAGTACTTC. Amino acid sequence: CSARRTSGYEQYF. The chain couples TRBV29-1 to TRBJ2-7; 10 nucleotides match TRBD2. This CDR3 is built from 13 residues. Germline V gene lookup returns CDR1 SQVTM and CDR2 ANQGSEA. Losses at the gene ends were 7 bases for V and 3 bases for J; bases not matched to a gene: 6.

This chain's CDR3 is CASSLTARAGNSPLHF. In nucleotides, the CDR3 is TGTGCCAGCAGCTTAACGGCTAGGGCTGGCAATTCACCCCTCCACTTT. The chain carries TRBV12-3 or TRBV12-4 and TRBJ1-6; D ambiguous. Trimming cost V 6 bases and J 7 bases, with 19 bases left between them. The CDR3 covers 16 residues.

The chain couples TRBV25-1 to TRBJ1-3; the D gene is possibly TRBD1 (5 bases). Germline V gene sequence: CDR1 MGHDK, CDR2 SYGVNS. Deletions cut 3 bases from V and 3 bases from J, with 12 bases between. The length of the CDR3 is 15 residues. Written as DNA, the CDR3 is TGTGCCAGCAGTGAGTTTCGCCAGGGTGGAAACACCATATATTTT. It translates to CASSEFRQGGNTIYF.

Relative to its sample, this clonotype is medium-sized. V usage is TRBV2 and J usage is TRBJ1-2; no definite D call. The V gene lost 2 bases and the J gene lost 13 bases, with 11 bases spanning the gap. CDR1 is SNHLY and CDR2 is FYNNEI in the germline V gene. CDR3 length equals 11 residues. The DNA for the CDR3 is TGTGCCAGCAGTGAACGTCGCTTTATCACCTTC. It encodes CASSERRFITF.

In this sample, this clonotype is medium-sized. V is TRBV7-3 and J is TRBJ1-1; D unclear. The CDR3 consists of 13 residues. Germline CDR1 and CDR2: SGHTA and FQGTGA. Trimming shortened V by 1 base and J by 5 bases, and 8 bases separated the two germline ends. The CDR3, as DNA: TGTGCCAGCAGCTTAAGGCCAGATACTGAAGCTTTCTTT. Translation gives CASSLRPDTEAFF.

The genes are TRBV19 and TRBJ1-1; D is undetermined. V lost 6 bases and J 1 base, leaving 9 bases between the germline ends. Looked up from germline, CDR1 is LNHDA and CDR2 is SQIVND (reference sequence). This CDR3 has 13 residues. The CDR3 bases are TGTGCCAGTAGCCGAGCGGGGAACACTGAAGCTTTCTTT. It yields the protein CASSRAGNTEAFF.

The chain carries TRBV5-1 and TRBJ2-3; 8 bases align to TRBD2. The J segment lost 1 base and the V segment lost 0 bases, leaving 7 bases of the junction unmatched. The CDR3 spans 17 residues. Per germline, CDR1 SGHRS and CDR2 YFSETQ. The CDR3 sequence: CASSLVLGRGGTDTQYF. The CDR3 DNA is TGCGCCAGCAGCTTGGTGTTGGGGCGGGGGGGCACAGATACGCAGTATTTT.

CDR3 DNA: TGCAGCGTTGTGTCGGGCGAATACTCCTACGAGCAGTACTTC. This translates into CSVVSGEYSYEQYF. The rearrangement uses TRBV29-1 and TRBJ2-7, with no clear D. From germline, CDR1 is SQVTM and CDR2 ANQGSEA. Deletions cut 4 bases from V and 0 bases from J, with 13 bases between. This CDR3 region has 14 residues.

The V and J genes are TRBV10-3 and TRBJ2-7; D is unclear. Trimming removed 3 bases from V and 3 bases from J, with 9 bases in between. Germline loops: CDR1 ENHRY, CDR2 SYGVKD. This CDR3 region has 13 residues. The CDR3 is CAISESGIYEQYF. As DNA, the CDR3 is TGTGCCATCAGTGAATCAGGTATCTACGAGCAGTACTTC.